This T cell receptor (beta chain) was identified in a study of cytotoxic CD8 clonotypes in ibrutinib-treated CLL. About the study: Partial response was seen in about 25 patients and complete response in 2; after median about 68 months, roughly 14 stayed remitted, 12 progressed. General observations from the study: Higher circulating CD8+ T-cell counts strongly accompanied higher baseline clonality, above age-matched healthy donors. There were few public clonotypes, and on treatment they contracted or stayed stable.

TCR beta library input comprised about 2 micrograms of genomic DNA from cryopreserved PBMCs. As regards this clone: Its antigen remains unidentified.

The table came from immunoSEQ multiplex PCR; TCRdb's copy has only in-frame clones and leaves some out. The sample lists about 72,000 clones, more than 60% seen once, with approximately 6.2% in the top ten. The CDR3 consists of 12 residues. With 6 bases removed from V and 0 bases from J, the gap between germline ends came to 4 bases. Germline CDR1 is LNHDA and CDR2 is SQIVND (reference sequence). The J gene is TRBJ2-3, the V gene TRBV19; D unclear. The starting material was PBMCs, obtained after 12 months of ibrutinib treatment. The TCR sequence derives from a human donor with chronic lymphocytic leukemia. The CDR3 DNA is TGTGCCAGTAGGAGAAGCACAGATACGCAGTATTTT. The encoded protein is CASRRSTDTQYF.